The present T cell receptor beta chain was sequenced within a study of T cell changes during pregnancy in multiple sclerosis. V shed 4 bases, J shed 5 bases, and the junction held 9 bases outside the gene matches. Germline CDR1 reads LGHNA; CDR2 reads YSLEER. The CDR3 spans 17 residues. Clones were sequenced by immunoSEQ multiplex PCR, and TCRdb holds only the in-frame ones, with some missing. The data show over 60,000 clones, 75% to 95% seen once. The sequences come from peripheral blood, collected in the third trimester of pregnancy. The V gene is TRBV4-3, the J gene TRBJ2-7; 15 bases are a match to TRBD2. This receptor was identified in a female donor in good health, enrolled as a control in a pregnancy study. CDR3 coding DNA: TGCGCCAGCAGCCTAGTAAAGGGACTAGCGGGAGGCAACGAGCAGTACTTC. This translates into CASSLVKGLAGGNEQYF.